This T cell receptor beta chain was recovered during a study of blood T cell repertoires in COVID-19 (TCRdb year 2020). About the full investigation: Samples covering the acute and convalescent phases of COVID-19 were provided by collaborators in the United States, Italy and Spain. The repertoires were made available in a free public database intended to serve as a resource for research on the immune response to SARS-CoV-2. Where HLA class I and class II types were available, the types were taken from metadata supplied by the sample provider, not from assay-based typing. The samples were drawn from two sources: the first 160 participants of the ongoing ImmuneRACE study, and approximately 1,300 subjects contributed by 6 global collaborators. A de-identified subject ID, COVID-19 status, age in years and sex were almost always included in the sample metadata. Deeply sampled blood TCRbeta repertoires from subjects exposed to, actively infected with, or recovered from COVID-19 were included in the dataset. The prospective study material was composed of cDNA or gDNA derived from T cells, B-cell-depleted T cells, or PBMCs. Results and caveats for the whole study, not just this receptor: Clinical and demographic metadata were provided uncurated, with the amount varying by source and participant.

The immunoSEQ Assay, a bias-controlled multiplex PCR, was used to amplify TCRbeta CDR3 regions from genomic DNA. From the authors' description of their analysis: Nucleated cell counts per sample were estimated from amplification of reference gene primers within the assay. Sequence reads were collapsed and filtered to measure the absolute abundance of every unique TCRbeta CDR3 rearrangement. For each sample, productive Simpson clonality was calculated by taking the square root of Simpson's diversity index across productive rearrangements. TCRdb limited this immuneACCESS table to in-frame rearrangements with V and J called. A share of clones is missing; checked studies link under half to unresolved V genes, and the rest is unexplained. For V, J and clone size, that table is used; D and trimming come from the DNA. Recorded for this sample are some 160,000 clones; about four fifths of them occurred a single time. The biggest ten clones account for more than 3% of the sample.

Of note for this clone: Its recognized antigen is unknown. Per-base qualities were not stored, and no clone one base away is much larger.

In the prospective study, participants were roughly 18 to 100 years old, resided in under 30 geographic areas of the United States, and were enrolled through a virtual design. To assign participants to cohorts, the prospective study relied on clinical history that participants themselves reported in a screening survey and a study questionnaire. For ImmuneRACE Cohort 3, a participant was defined as recovered based on two consecutive negative NP/OP PCR tests, clearance by a healthcare professional, or resolution of symptoms. Each participant in the prospective study had whole blood, serum and a nasopharyngeal or oropharyngeal swab collected by mobile phlebotomists. Prospective study participants could optionally give additional blood draws and questionnaires over a roughly 2-month period. Prospective study blood samples were shipped either frozen or at room temperature before DNA extraction. The TCR was taken from a woman aged 55-70 years who had recovered from COVID-19. The sequencing sample was made of PBMCs or T cells enriched from blood (not recorded which).

The nucleotide sequence reads TGTGCCGTGGATGCAGGGGACGGAAACACCATATATTTT. Translation gives CAVDAGDGNTIYF. Recombination connected TRBV12-3 or TRBV12-4 to TRBJ1-3; TRBD1 could be the D gene, as 6 bases match. The trim is 11 bases for V and 4 bases for J, with a gap of 15 bases between the germline ends. The CDR3 runs 13 residues from the cysteine to the phenylalanine. Left in the record is the CDR3 DNA by itself, 39 bases read in frame from the first base.